This TCR beta chain is from a study of blood T cells in healthy people across ages. Regarding the study as a whole: Per-million-T-cell TCR beta diversity fell roughly linearly with age.

Comment on this clonotype: The antigen is undetermined.

For the second PCR, which ran for roughly 7 to 11 cycles, a sample-barcoded 5' primer and a J-beta primer mix were used. TCRdb recomputed calls from the 5' RACE reads with MiXCR, one row per CDR3 protein. Seen here are 1.5 million to 2 million distinct CDR3 sequences, 40% to 55% observed once, and the top ten hold less than 2.5%. This receptor was taken from a woman between 35 and 50 years old in good health. Sequencing input: blood.

The CDR3 sequence is CASSYSPRTGTPKNIQYF. The CDR3 DNA reads TGTGCCAGCAGTTATTCTCCCCGGACAGGGACACCCAAAAACATTCAGTACTTC. This chain links TRBV6-2 or TRBV6-3 with TRBJ2-4; 8 bases map to TRBD1. The CDR3 contains 18 residues. CDR1 is MNHEY, CDR2 SVGEGT, per germline. V shed 3 bases and J 2 bases; nucleotides not matched to a gene: 12.